Listed below are T cell receptor beta chains from one sample, sequenced in a study of CD8+CD57+ T cells in acquired aplastic anemia. MiXCR was run by TCRdb on the reads, yielding one entry per CDR3 protein. The data show over 200,000 distinct CDR3 sequences, roughly 57% seen once. Sequencing was performed on sorted CD4+, CD8+, or CD8+CD57+ T cells (not recorded which) from PBMCs. Source of these receptors: a human donor in good health. Both conserved end residues are part of each CDR3. The order of the fields is V gene, J gene, clone size, CDR3 length, D gene, CDR3 protein, CDR3 DNA. D genes are given only for firm matches. Part of the rows lack a size; the others show once, few, many or a class for expanded clones.

V gene: TRBV20-1; J gene: TRBJ2-5; clone size: .; CDR3 length: 13; D gene: .; CDR3 protein: CSARRDGQETQYF; CDR3 DNA: TGCAGTGCTAGACGGGACGGCCAAGAGACCCAGTACTTC
V gene: TRBV10-3; J gene: TRBJ1-1; clone size: .; CDR3 length: 11; D gene: .; CDR3 protein: CAIIKNTEAFF; CDR3 DNA: TGTGCCATCATAAAGAACACTGAAGCTTTCTTT
V gene: TRBV25-1; J gene: TRBJ2-2; clone size: .; CDR3 length: 17; D gene: .; CDR3 protein: CASSGRIIGLVTGELFF; CDR3 DNA: TGTGCCAGCAGTGGACGAATTATCGGGTTGGTCACCGGGGAGCTGTTTTTT
V gene: TRBV19; J gene: TRBJ1-4; clone size: .; CDR3 length: 15; D gene: TRBD1; CDR3 protein: CASSSDRGWGEKLFF; CDR3 DNA: TGTGCCAGTAGCAGCGACAGGGGGTGGGGTGAAAAACTGTTTTTT
V gene: TRBV7-9; J gene: TRBJ1-2; clone size: .; CDR3 length: 15; D gene: TRBD1; CDR3 protein: CASRKGTGVGYGYTF; CDR3 DNA: TGTGCCAGCCGCAAGGGGACAGGGGTCGGCTATGGCTACACCTTC
V gene: TRBV29-1; J gene: TRBJ2-7; clone size: .; CDR3 length: 13; D gene: .; CDR3 protein: CSVLRQKVGEQYF; CDR3 DNA: TGCAGCGTCCTTCGGCAAAAGGTTGGGGAGCAGTACTTC
V gene: TRBV5-1; J gene: TRBJ1-1; clone size: once; CDR3 length: 15; D gene: TRBD1; CDR3 protein: CASSFAWTGPTEALF; CDR3 DNA: TGCGCCAGCAGCTTCGCGTGGACAGGGCCGACTGAAGCTCTCTTT
V gene: TRBV7-3; J gene: TRBJ2-7; clone size: few; CDR3 length: 14; D gene: .; CDR3 protein: CASSASRGKYEQYF; CDR3 DNA: TGTGCCAGCAGCGCTTCCAGGGGCAAATACGAGCAGTACTTC
V gene: TRBV7-8; J gene: TRBJ2-7; clone size: .; CDR3 length: 15; D gene: .; CDR3 protein: CASSLARLNSYEQYF; CDR3 DNA: TGTGCCAGCAGCTTAGCCCGACTCAACTCCTACGAGCAGTACTTC
V gene: TRBV19; J gene: TRBJ2-1; clone size: many; CDR3 length: 13; D gene: .; CDR3 protein: CASSINSYNEQFF; CDR3 DNA: TGTGCCAGTAGTATAAACAGTTACAATGAGCAGTTCTTC
V gene: TRBV25-1; J gene: TRBJ1-2; clone size: .; CDR3 length: 13; D gene: .; CDR3 protein: CASWGGRGYGYTF; CDR3 DNA: TGTGCCAGCTGGGGGGGGCGAGGCTATGGCTACACCTTC
V gene: TRBV7-9; J gene: TRBJ1-6; clone size: .; CDR3 length: 16; D gene: .; CDR3 protein: CASSLVTDSYNSPLHF; CDR3 DNA: TGTGCCAGCAGCTTAGTCACGGACTCCTATAATTCACCCCTCCACTTT
V gene: TRBV10-3; J gene: TRBJ1-6; clone size: .; CDR3 length: 15; D gene: .; CDR3 protein: CAISETGTVNSPLHF; CDR3 DNA: TGTGCCATCAGTGAAACCGGGACGGTAAATTCACCCCTCCACTTT
V gene: TRBV7-9; J gene: TRBJ1-1; clone size: .; CDR3 length: 16; D gene: .; CDR3 protein: CASSYGPGDMNTEAFF; CDR3 DNA: TGTGCCAGCAGCTACGGGCCCGGGGACATGAACACTGAAGCTTTCTTT
V gene: TRBV5-6; J gene: TRBJ1-2; clone size: many; CDR3 length: 14; D gene: TRBD1; CDR3 protein: CASSQGQGLYGYTF; CDR3 DNA: TGTGCCAGCAGCCAAGGACAGGGCCTCTATGGCTACACCTTC
V gene: TRBV10-3; J gene: TRBJ1-2; clone size: many; CDR3 length: 16; D gene: TRBD1; CDR3 protein: CAISESHWDRLDGYTF; CDR3 DNA: TGTGCCATCAGTGAGAGTCATTGGGACAGGCTCGATGGCTACACCTTC
V gene: TRBV5-1; J gene: TRBJ2-3; clone size: .; CDR3 length: 14; D gene: TRBD1; CDR3 protein: CASSTGDSTDTQYF; CDR3 DNA: TGCGCCAGCAGCACAGGGGACAGCACAGATACGCAGTATTTT
V gene: TRBV7-6; J gene: TRBJ1-3; clone size: once; CDR3 length: 15; D gene: .; CDR3 protein: CASSLAAESGNTIYF; CDR3 DNA: TGTGCCAGCAGCTTAGCGGCTGAATCTGGAAACACCATATATTTT
V gene: TRBV15; J gene: TRBJ2-1; clone size: many; CDR3 length: 17; D gene: TRBD2; CDR3 protein: CATSRDPSGAPRIEQFF; CDR3 DNA: TGTGCCACCAGCAGAGATCCTAGCGGGGCACCTAGAATTGAGCAGTTCTTC
V gene: TRBV2; J gene: TRBJ2-7; clone size: .; CDR3 length: 14; D gene: TRBD1; CDR3 protein: CASKGQGGAREQYF; CDR3 DNA: TGTGCCAGCAAAGGACAGGGAGGAGCGCGGGAGCAGTACTTC
V gene: TRBV7-6; J gene: TRBJ2-6; clone size: .; CDR3 length: 17; D gene: .; CDR3 protein: CVSSAGTGGAGTNVLTF; CDR3 DNA: TGTGTCAGTAGTGCCGGCACAGGAGGGGCTGGGACCAACGTCCTGACTTTC
V gene: TRBV9; J gene: TRBJ1-1; clone size: .; CDR3 length: 15; D gene: .; CDR3 protein: CASSVEGQRNTEAFF; CDR3 DNA: TGTGCCAGCAGCGTAGAGGGCCAGAGAAACACTGAAGCTTTCTTT
V gene: TRBV15; J gene: TRBJ2-2; clone size: few; CDR3 length: 15; D gene: .; CDR3 protein: CATSRGDDHTGELFF; CDR3 DNA: TGTGCCACCAGCAGGGGAGATGATCACACCGGGGAGCTGTTTTTT
V gene: TRBV7-8; J gene: TRBJ1-6; clone size: .; CDR3 length: 15; D gene: TRBD1; CDR3 protein: CASSRGQGDHSPLHF; CDR3 DNA: TGTGCCAGCAGCCGCGGACAGGGCGATCATTCACCCCTCCACTTT
V gene: TRBV9; J gene: TRBJ1-1; clone size: .; CDR3 length: 12; D gene: .; CDR3 protein: CASSDQGTEAFF; CDR3 DNA: TGTGCCAGCAGCGATCAGGGCACTGAAGCTTTCTTT
V gene: TRBV2; J gene: TRBJ2-6; clone size: .; CDR3 length: 15; D gene: .; CDR3 protein: CASSLWRSGANVLTF; CDR3 DNA: TGTGCCAGCAGTTTGTGGCGGTCTGGGGCCAACGTCCTGACTTTC
V gene: TRBV12-3/TRBV12-4; J gene: TRBJ2-7; clone size: many; CDR3 length: 14; D gene: TRBD2; CDR3 protein: CASSLAAGNYEQYF; CDR3 DNA: TGTGCCAGCAGTTTGGCAGCGGGAAATTACGAGCAGTACTTC